The 5 T cell receptor beta chains in this list originate from one sample, sequenced in a study of T cell repertoires in cytomegalovirus infection. What these receptors recognize is not known. TCRdb passed the reads through MiXCR, listing each CDR3 protein once. This table has under 850,000 distinct CDR3 sequences, around 32% appearing once. The sample was cultured PBMCs, taken from culture after CMV antigen stimulation. These receptor sequences come from a human donor in good health (CMV status not recorded). Some clones in this sample may be carry-over from other donors' samples.

This clonotype has a handful of counts. The chain joins TRBV4-1 to TRBJ1-2, with a tentative D call TRBD1 (5 bases). Trimming cost V 2 bases and J 0 bases, with 10 bases left between them. This CDR3 contains 15 residues. The germline V gene has CDR1 MGHRA and CDR2 YSYEKL. The CDR3 reads CASSQKMGPNYGYTF. CDR3 nucleotides: TGCGCCAGCAGCCAAAAAATGGGACCTAACTATGGCTACACCTTC.

Only a few counts were recorded for this clonotype. This chain connects TRBV7-8 to TRBJ1-2; TRBD1 might be the D (5 bases). V lost 2 bases, J lost 7 bases, and 20 bases lay in between. Germline V gene data show CDR1 as SGHVS and CDR2 as FQNEAQ. This CDR3 spans 16 amino acids. The CDR3 nucleotides read TGTGCCAGCAGCTTATTGGGGGTAGGGCAGGACTCTGGCTACACCTTC. It codes for CASSLLGVGQDSGYTF.

The rearrangement links TRBV7-2 to TRBJ2-2; 7 positions agree with TRBD2. Trimming cost V 5 bases and J 7 bases; bases outside gene matches: 7. Germline CDR1 reads SGHTA; CDR2 reads FQGNSA. The CDR3 consists of 14 residues. The chain's CDR3 is CASSLGGGIGELFF. Written as DNA, the CDR3 is TGTGCCAGCAGCCTCGGCGGGGGTATCGGGGAGCTGTTTTTT.

The chain is built from TRBV14 and TRBJ2-5; possibly TRBD1 or TRBD2 for D (6 bases each). This CDR3 is 19 amino acids long. Germline loops: CDR1 SGHDN, CDR2 FVKESK. Trimming removed 2 bases at V and 2 bases at J, with 24 bases between. This chain's CDR3 is CASSQPGGGRRRGQETQYF. The CDR3 DNA follows: TGTGCCAGCAGCCAACCCGGGGGCGGACGGAGAAGAGGGCAAGAGACCCAGTACTTC.

A few counts support this clonotype. The junction shows a germline mismatch at one end, possibly a read error. This chain connects TRBV2 to TRBJ2-3; D is perhaps TRBD1 or TRBD2 (7 bases each). This CDR3 is built from 14 residues. Germline CDR1 is SNHLY and CDR2 is FYNNEI. The CDR3 nucleotides read TGTGCCAGCATTGAACAGGGGAGGGGAGATACGCAGTATTTT. Encoded protein: CASIEQGRGDTQYF. Filled out from reference TRBV2 and TRBJ2-3, the complete variable domain reads EPEVTQTPSHQVTQMGQEVILRCVPISNHLYFYWYRQILGQKVEFLVSFYNNEISEKSEIFDDQFSVERPDGSNFTLKIRSTKLEDSAMYFCASIEQGRGDTQYFGPGTRLTVL.